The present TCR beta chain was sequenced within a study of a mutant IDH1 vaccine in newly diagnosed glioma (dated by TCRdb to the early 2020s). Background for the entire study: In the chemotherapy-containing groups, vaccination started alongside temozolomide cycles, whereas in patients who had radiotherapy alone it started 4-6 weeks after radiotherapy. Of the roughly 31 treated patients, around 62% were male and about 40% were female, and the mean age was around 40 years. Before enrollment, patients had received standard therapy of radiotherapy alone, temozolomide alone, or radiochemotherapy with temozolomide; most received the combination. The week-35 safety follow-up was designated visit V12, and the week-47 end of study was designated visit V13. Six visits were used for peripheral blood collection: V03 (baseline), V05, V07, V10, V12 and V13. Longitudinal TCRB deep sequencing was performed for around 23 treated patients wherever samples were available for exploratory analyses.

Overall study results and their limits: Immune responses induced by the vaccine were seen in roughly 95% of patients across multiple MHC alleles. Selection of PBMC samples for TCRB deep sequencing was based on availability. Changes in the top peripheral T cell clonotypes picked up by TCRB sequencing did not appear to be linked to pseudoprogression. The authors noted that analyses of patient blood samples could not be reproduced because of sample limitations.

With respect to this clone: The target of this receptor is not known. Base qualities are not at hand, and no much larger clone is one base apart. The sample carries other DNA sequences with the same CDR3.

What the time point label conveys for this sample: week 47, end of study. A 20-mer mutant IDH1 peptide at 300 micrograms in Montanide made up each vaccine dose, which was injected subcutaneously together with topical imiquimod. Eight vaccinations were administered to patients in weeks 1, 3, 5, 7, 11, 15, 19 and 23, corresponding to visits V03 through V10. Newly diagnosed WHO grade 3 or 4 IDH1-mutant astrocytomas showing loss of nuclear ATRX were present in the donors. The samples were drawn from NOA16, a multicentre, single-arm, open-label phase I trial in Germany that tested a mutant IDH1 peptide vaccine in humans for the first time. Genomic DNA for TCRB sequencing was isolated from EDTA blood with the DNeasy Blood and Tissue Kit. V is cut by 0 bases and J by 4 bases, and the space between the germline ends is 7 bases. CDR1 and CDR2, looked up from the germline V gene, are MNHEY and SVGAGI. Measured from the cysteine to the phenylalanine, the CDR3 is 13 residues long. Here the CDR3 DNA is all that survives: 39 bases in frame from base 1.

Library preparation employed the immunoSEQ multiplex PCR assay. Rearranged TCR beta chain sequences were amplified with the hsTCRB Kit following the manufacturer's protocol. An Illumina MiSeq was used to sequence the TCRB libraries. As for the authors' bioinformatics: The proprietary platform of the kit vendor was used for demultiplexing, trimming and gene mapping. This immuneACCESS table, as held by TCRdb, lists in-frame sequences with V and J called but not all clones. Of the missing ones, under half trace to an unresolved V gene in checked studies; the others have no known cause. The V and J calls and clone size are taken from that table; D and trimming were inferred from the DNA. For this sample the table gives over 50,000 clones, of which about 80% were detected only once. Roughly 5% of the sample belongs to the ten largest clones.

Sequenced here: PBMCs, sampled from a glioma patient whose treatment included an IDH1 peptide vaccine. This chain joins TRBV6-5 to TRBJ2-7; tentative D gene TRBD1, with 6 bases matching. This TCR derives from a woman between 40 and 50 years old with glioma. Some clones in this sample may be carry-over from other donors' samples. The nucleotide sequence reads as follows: TGTGCCAGCAGTTACTCGGGGGCGTACGAGCAGTACTTC. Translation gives CASSYSGAYEQYF.